Below, 12 T cell receptor beta chains from the same sample are listed, as sequenced in a study of TIL therapy for anti-PD-1-resistant metastatic lung cancer. The time point denotes: pre-treatment sample, taken before nivolumab and TIL therapy. The immunoSEQ assay was v3. Repertoires were generated with immunoSEQ multiplex PCR, while TCRdb's copy carries only in-frame clones and drops some. The top ten clones hold about 2.1% of a sample with 20,000 to 25,000 clones, 60% to 80% of them seen once. Sample: blood, taken at baseline. The receptors come from a person between 25 and 79 years old with non-small cell lung cancer.

This chain links TRBV7-2 with TRBJ2-2, with 7 bases identical to TRBD1. This CDR3 spans 15 amino acids. With V trimmed by 5 bases and J by 5 bases, 8 bases remained unmatched. Germline values: CDR1 SGHTA, CDR2 FQGNSA. DNA for the CDR3: TGTGCCAGCAGCCTCACTCCAGGGGGTACCGGGGAGCTGTTTTTT. Its translation is CASSLTPGGTGELFF.

J is TRBJ2-7 and V is TRBV27; possible D gene TRBD1, 6 bases. CDR1 MNHEY and CDR2 SMNVEV come from the germline V gene (reference sequence). The CDR3 has 16 residues. Trimming took 6 bases from V and 3 from J, leaving 21 bases between them. The DNA for the CDR3 is TGTGCCAGCAGCCTATCCGACAGGAGGTTAGACTACGAGCAGTACTTC. Its translation is CASSLSDRRLDYEQYF.

The chain carries TRBV5-6 and TRBJ1-1; TRBD1 agrees at 7 bases. This CDR3 region has 12 residues. CDR1 is SGHDT and CDR2 is YYEEEE in the germline V gene. The J segment lost 8 bases and the V segment lost 3 bases, leaving 4 bases of the junction unmatched. CDR3 amino acids: CASSYWTGEAFF. Here the CDR3 DNA reads TGTGCCAGCAGCTATTGGACAGGCGAAGCTTTCTTT. Based on the CDR3 plus reference TRBV5-6 and TRBJ1-1, the full variable domain is DAGVTQSPTHLIKTRGQQVTLRCSPKSGHDTVSWYQQALGQGPQFIFQYYEEEERQRGNFPDRFSGHQFPNYSSELNVNALLLGDSALYLCASSYWTGEAFFGQGTRLTVV.

The rearrangement uses TRBV10-1 and TRBJ2-5; perhaps TRBD2 as D (6 bases). Per the germline V gene, CDR1 is WNHNN and CDR2 is SYGVQD (reference sequence). The V and J ends lost 1 base and 2 bases respectively, with 11 bases between them. The CDR3 loop spans 15 amino acids. CDR3 sequence: CASSEWGDGQETQYF. The CDR3 DNA follows: TGCGCCAGCAGTGAGTGGGGGGACGGGCAAGAGACCCAGTACTTC.

For this clone: Within the sample, other DNA sequences also encode this same CDR3. This rearrangement joins TRBV19 to TRBJ2-7; TRBD2 might be the D (6 bases). Trimming stripped 8 bases from V and 7 bases from J, with 21 bases between. The CDR3 sequence is 14 residues long. Germline V gives CDR1 LNHDA, CDR2 SQIVND (reference sequence). The CDR3 loop reads CASRDGSVQYEQYF. Here the CDR3 DNA reads TGTGCCAGTCGAGACGGGAGCGTCCAATATGAGCAGTACTTC.

This clone was observed a few times. The rearrangement joins TRBV12-3 or TRBV12-4 to TRBJ1-6; D may be TRBD1 (5 bases). The V gene lost 10 bases and the J gene lost 5 bases, with 12 bases spanning the gap. The CDR3 sequence is 13 residues long. This CDR3 reads CATGGFDNSPLHF. The CDR3 coding sequence is TGTGCCACCGGGGGATTTGATAATTCACCCCTCCACTTT.

The chain links TRBV18 to TRBJ1-2; perhaps TRBD1 as D (5 bases). CDR1 is KGHSH and CDR2 is LQKENI in the germline V gene. Between the trimmed V and J ends, which lost 2 bases and 6 bases, there was a span of 10 bases. The CDR3 is 13 amino acids. CDR3 DNA sequence: TGTGCCAGCTCACCAAATGGAGGGGATGGCTACACCTTC. This gives the protein CASSPNGGDGYTF.

V is TRBV11-2 and J is TRBJ2-3; 11 bases align to TRBD2. Trimming took 6 bases from V and 11 from J; bases not matched to a gene: 16. The V gene's germline CDR1 is SGHAT and CDR2 FQNNGV. The length of the CDR3 is 16 residues. In DNA form, the CDR3 reads TGTGCCAGCAGTGCCCGACTAGCGGGGATTACCCTAGAGCAGTATTTT. This encodes CASSARLAGITLEQYF.

V is TRBV18 and J is TRBJ2-2; 10 bases align to TRBD2. The length of the CDR3 is 15 residues. Trimming removed 5 bases from V and 3 bases from J; junction bases left unmatched: 3. The germline V gene has CDR1 KGHSH and CDR2 LQKENI. The CDR3 bases are TGTGCCAGCTCAGTAGGACTAGCGGACACCGGGGAGCTGTTTTTT. Protein sequence: CASSVGLADTGELFF.

The gene calls are TRBV7-6 and TRBJ2-5, with 10 bases aligning to TRBD1. V was clipped by 3 bases and J by 2 bases; unmatched bases: 3. Germline V gene sequence: CDR1 SGHVS, CDR2 FNYEAQ. CDR3 size: 15 residues. The CDR3 bases are TGTGCCAGCAGCTTGGACAGGGGGGCACAAGAGACCCAGTACTTC. Amino acid sequence: CASSLDRGAQETQYF. Full variable domain (remainder filled in from reference TRBV7-6 and TRBJ2-5): GAGVSQSPRYKVTKRGQDVALRCDPISGHVSLYWYRQALGQGPEFLTYFNYEAQQDKSGLPNDRFSAERPEGSISTLTIQRTEQRDSAMYRCASSLDRGAQETQYFGPGTRLLVL.

The chain joins TRBV25-1 to TRBJ1-4, with a weak D call TRBD1 (6 bases). Germline V gene lookup returns CDR1 MGHDK and CDR2 SYGVNS. V was clipped by 5 bases and J by 3 bases, with 19 bases between them. There are 17 residues in the CDR3. The CDR3 DNA reads TGTGCCAGCAGTACGACCGGGGGCACGGTGGCTAATGAAAAACTGTTTTTT. Translating gives CASSTTGGTVANEKLFF.

The gene calls are TRBV5-1 and TRBJ2-1; no clear D. Germline-derived CDR1 and CDR2 are SGHRS and YFSETQ. V lost 7 bases to trimming and J lost 0 bases, with 14 bases between them. The CDR3 runs to 15 residues. In nucleotides, the CDR3 is TGCGCCAGCGCCCCGCGTCCGTCCTCCTACAATGAGCAGTTCTTC. The encoded protein is CASAPRPSSYNEQFF.